The clone carrying this TCR beta chain was found a few times. No antigen is known for it. Trimming cost V 6 bases and J 2 bases; bases outside gene matches: 4. The CDR3 contains 15 residues. CDR1 MGHDK and CDR2 SYGVNS come from the germline V gene. The data were obtained in a study of response to subunit inactivated influenza vaccine. TCRdb re-analysed the RT-PCR reads in MiXCR, keeping a single row per CDR3 protein. This table holds more than 450,000 distinct CDR3 sequences, around 11% found once. Study outcomes and limitations: It was the authors' suggestion that each seasonal influenza vaccination recruits few new T cells.

This sequence joins TRBV25-1 and TRBJ2-6, with 7 bases fitting TRBD1. The source was PBMCs from blood, collected on the day of vaccination. This clonotype was obtained from a man aged 50 or older who received an inactivated influenza vaccine. CDR3 sequence (DNA): TGTGCCAGCAGCAAAGGGGGCGCTGGGGCCAACGTCCTGACTTTC. Amino acids: CASSKGGAGANVLTF.